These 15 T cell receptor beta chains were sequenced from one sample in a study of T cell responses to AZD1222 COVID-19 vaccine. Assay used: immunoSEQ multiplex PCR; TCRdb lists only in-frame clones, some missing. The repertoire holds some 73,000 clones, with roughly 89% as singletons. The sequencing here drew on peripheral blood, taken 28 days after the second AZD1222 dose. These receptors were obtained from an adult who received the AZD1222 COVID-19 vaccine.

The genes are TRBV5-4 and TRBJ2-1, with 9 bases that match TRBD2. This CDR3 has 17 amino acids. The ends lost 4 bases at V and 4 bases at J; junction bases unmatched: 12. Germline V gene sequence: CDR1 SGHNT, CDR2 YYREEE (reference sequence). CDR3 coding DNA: TGTGCCAGCAGCATTACAGGGAGCGGGAGGATTTACAATGAGCAGTTCTTC. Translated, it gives CASSITGSGRIYNEQFF.

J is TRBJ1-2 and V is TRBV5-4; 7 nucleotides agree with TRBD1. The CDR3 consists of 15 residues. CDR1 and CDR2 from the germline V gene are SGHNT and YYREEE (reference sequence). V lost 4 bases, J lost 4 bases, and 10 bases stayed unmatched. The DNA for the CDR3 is TGTGCCAGCAGCACGCAACAGGGGTGGGCCTATGGCTACACCTTC. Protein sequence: CASSTQQGWAYGYTF.

CDR3 in amino acids: CASSDRGLTEAFF. In DNA, the CDR3 is TGTGCCAGCAGTGACAGGGGGCTGACTGAAGCTTTCTTT. The chain is built from TRBV6-1 and TRBJ1-1, with 8 bases aligning to TRBD1. The ends lost 3 bases at V and 5 bases at J; junction bases unmatched: 2. The CDR3 is 13 residues long. The germline V gene has CDR1 MNHNS and CDR2 SASEGT.

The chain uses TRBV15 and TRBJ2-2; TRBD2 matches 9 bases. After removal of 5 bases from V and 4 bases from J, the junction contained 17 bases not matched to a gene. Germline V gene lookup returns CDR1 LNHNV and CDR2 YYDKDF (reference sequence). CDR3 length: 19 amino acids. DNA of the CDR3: TGTGCCACCAGCGCCTACTACCCCGGGACTAGCAGCTCCACCGGGGAGCTGTTTTTT. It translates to CATSAYYPGTSSSTGELFF.

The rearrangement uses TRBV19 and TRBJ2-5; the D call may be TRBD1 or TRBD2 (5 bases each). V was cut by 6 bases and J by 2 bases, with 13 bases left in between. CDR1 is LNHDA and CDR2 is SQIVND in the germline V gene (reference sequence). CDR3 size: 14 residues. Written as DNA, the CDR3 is TGTGCCAGTAGCTCCCGGGGCAGACAAGAGACCCAGTACTTC. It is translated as CASSSRGRQETQYF. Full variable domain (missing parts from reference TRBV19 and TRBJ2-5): DGGITQSPKYLFRKEGQNVTLSCEQNLNHDAMYWYRQDPGQGLRLIYYSQIVNDFQKGDIAEGYSVSREKKESFPLTVTSAQKNPTAFYLCASSSRGRQETQYFGPGTRLLVL.

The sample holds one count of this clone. The CDR3 bases are TGTGCCAGCAGCCTTGTGGGACAAGTGAGGATTAACTCTGGAAACACCATATATTTT. Amino acid sequence: CASSLVGQVRINSGNTIYF. This chain connects TRBV3-1 (or the pseudogene TRBV3-2) to TRBJ1-3, with D possibly matching TRBD1 (6 bases). This CDR3 has 19 residues. V was trimmed by 4 bases and J by 0 bases, leaving 22 bases between them. Germline values: CDR1 LGHDT, CDR2 YNNKEL (reference sequence).

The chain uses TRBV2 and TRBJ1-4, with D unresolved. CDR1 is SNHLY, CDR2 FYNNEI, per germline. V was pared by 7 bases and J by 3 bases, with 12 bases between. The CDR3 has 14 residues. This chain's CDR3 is CASNGAIANEKLFF. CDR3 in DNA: TGTGCCAGCAACGGCGCGATAGCTAATGAAAAACTGTTTTTT.

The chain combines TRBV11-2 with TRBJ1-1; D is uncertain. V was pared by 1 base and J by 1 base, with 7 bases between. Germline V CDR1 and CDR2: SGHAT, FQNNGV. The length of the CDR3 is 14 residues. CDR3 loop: CASSLGAGNTEAFF. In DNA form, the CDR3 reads TGTGCCAGCAGCTTAGGGGCAGGGAACACTGAAGCTTTCTTT.

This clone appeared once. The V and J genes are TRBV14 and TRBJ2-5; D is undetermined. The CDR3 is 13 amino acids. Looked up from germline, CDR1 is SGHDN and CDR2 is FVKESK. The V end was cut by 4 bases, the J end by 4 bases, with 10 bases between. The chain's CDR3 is CASSRDLVETQYF. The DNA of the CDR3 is TGTGCCAGCAGCCGCGATCTGGTAGAGACCCAGTACTTC. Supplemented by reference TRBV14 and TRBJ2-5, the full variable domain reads EAGVTQFPSHSVIEKGQTVTLRCDPISGHDNLYWYRRVMGKEIKFLLHFVKESKQDESGMPNNRFLAERTGGTYSTLKVQPAELEDSGVYFCASSRDLVETQYFGPGTRLLVL.

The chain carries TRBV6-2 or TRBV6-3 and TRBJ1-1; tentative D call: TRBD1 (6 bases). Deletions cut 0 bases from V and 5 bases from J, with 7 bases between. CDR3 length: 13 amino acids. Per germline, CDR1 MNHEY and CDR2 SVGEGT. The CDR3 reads CASSYSGTTEAFF. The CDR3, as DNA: TGTGCCAGCAGTTACTCTGGGACAACTGAAGCTTTCTTT.

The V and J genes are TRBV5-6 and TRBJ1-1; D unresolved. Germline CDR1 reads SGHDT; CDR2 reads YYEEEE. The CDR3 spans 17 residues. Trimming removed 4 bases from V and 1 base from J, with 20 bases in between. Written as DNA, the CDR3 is TGTGCCAGCAGCCCATCAGCCCAGGTGCGATGGAACACTGAAGCTTTCTTT. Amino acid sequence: CASSPSAQVRWNTEAFF.

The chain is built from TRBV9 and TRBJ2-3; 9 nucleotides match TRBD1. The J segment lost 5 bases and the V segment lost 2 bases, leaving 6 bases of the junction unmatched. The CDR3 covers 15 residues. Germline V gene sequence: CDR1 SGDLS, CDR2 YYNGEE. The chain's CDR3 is CASSVDRGGEDTQYF. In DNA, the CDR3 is TGTGCCAGCAGCGTGGACAGGGGAGGAGAAGATACGCAGTATTTT.

CDR3 residues: CASSQAQGPTYEQYF. The CDR3 DNA reads TGTGCCAGCAGCCAAGCCCAGGGGCCGACCTACGAGCAGTACTTC. The chain has TRBV3-1 (or the pseudogene TRBV3-2) and TRBJ2-7; D perhaps matches TRBD1 (6 bases). There are 15 residues in the CDR3. In germline, CDR1 is LGHDT, CDR2 YNNKEL (reference sequence). Trimming took 1 base from V and 2 from J, leaving 12 bases between them.

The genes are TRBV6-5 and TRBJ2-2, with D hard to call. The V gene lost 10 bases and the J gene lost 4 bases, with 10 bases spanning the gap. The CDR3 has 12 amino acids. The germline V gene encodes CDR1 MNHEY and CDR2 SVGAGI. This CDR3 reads CATERATGELFF. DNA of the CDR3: TGTGCCACCGAGAGAGCCACCGGGGAGCTGTTTTTT.

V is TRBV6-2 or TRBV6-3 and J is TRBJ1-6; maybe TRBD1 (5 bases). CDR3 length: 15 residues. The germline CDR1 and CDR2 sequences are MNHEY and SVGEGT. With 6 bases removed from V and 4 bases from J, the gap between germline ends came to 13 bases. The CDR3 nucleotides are TGTGCCAGCAGCGATCTGGAGGGGTATAATTCACCCCTCCACTTT. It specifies CASSDLEGYNSPLHF.